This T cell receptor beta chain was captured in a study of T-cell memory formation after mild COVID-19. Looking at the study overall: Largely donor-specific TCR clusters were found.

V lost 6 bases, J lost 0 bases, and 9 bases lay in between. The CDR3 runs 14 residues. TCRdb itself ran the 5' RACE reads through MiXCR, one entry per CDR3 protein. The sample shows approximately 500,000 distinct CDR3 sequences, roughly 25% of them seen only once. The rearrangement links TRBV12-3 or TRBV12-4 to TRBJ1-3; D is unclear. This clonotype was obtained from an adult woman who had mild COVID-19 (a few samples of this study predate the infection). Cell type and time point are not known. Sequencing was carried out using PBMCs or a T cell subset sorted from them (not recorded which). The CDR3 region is CASSSSGSGNTIYF. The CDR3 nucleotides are TGTGCCAGCAGCTCCTCAGGCTCTGGAAACACCATATATTTT.